These 9 T cell receptor beta chains originate from one sample sequenced in a study of blood T cells in healthy people across ages. A second roughly 6 to 12 cycle PCR used barcoded and J-beta primers. TCRdb processed the 5' RACE reads anew with MiXCR; each CDR3 protein has one entry. The profile covers around 970,000 distinct CDR3 sequences, with about 51% appearing a single time and around a fifth taken by the ten largest. The sequenced sample was blood. The receptor source for this set is a woman aged 55 to 70 in good health.

J is TRBJ2-7 and V is TRBV15, with a weak D call TRBD1 (5 bases). This CDR3 has 15 amino acids. Looked up from germline, CDR1 is LNHNV and CDR2 is YYDKDF (reference sequence). The germline V and J ends were trimmed by 0 bases and 3 bases, with 12 bases remaining between them. CDR3 loop: CATSRDRRQGYEQYF. The CDR3 bases are TGTGCCACCAGCAGAGATCGGCGGCAGGGCTACGAGCAGTACTTC.

This clonotype turned up a few times. V usage is TRBV7-3 and J usage is TRBJ2-3; weak D call: TRBD2 (6 bases). This CDR3 region has 14 residues. Deletions cut 5 bases from V and 0 bases from J, with 9 bases between. The germline V gene encodes CDR1 SGHTA and CDR2 FQGTGA. The CDR3 region has the DNA TGTGCCAGCAGCCCGGCGGGAAGCACAGATACGCAGTATTTT. Protein product: CASSPAGSTDTQYF.

The chain employs TRBV6-1 and TRBJ1-5, with D maybe TRBD1 (5 bases). The CDR3 spans 14 residues. The germline CDR1 and CDR2 sequences are MNHNS and SASEGT. The V and J ends lost 8 bases and 9 bases respectively, with 20 bases between them. The CDR3 DNA is TGTGCCAGCGGGACCGGACTGCCGCAGGGGCCCCAGCATTTT. Protein product: CASGTGLPQGPQHF.

The chain recombines TRBV4-1 with TRBJ2-1, with TRBD2 matching over 11 bases. CDR1 and CDR2 (germline): MGHRA, YSYEKL. The CDR3 is 16 residues long. V shed 3 bases and J 7 bases; nucleotides not matched to a gene: 8. CDR3 residues: CASSHPTSGRGNEQFF. CDR3 nucleotide sequence: TGCGCCAGCAGCCACCCAACTAGCGGGAGAGGTAATGAGCAGTTCTTC.

This chain connects TRBV7-2 to TRBJ2-5; 9 positions match TRBD2. CDR1 and CDR2 from the germline V gene are SGHTA and FQGNSA. The CDR3 has 16 amino acids. The trim removed 4 bases at V and 4 bases at J, leaving 10 bases unmatched. CDR3 nucleotides: TGTGCCAGCAGCTCACTAGGTAGCGGGAGTCGAGAGACCCAGTACTTC. Translation: CASSSLGSGSRETQYF.

This clonotype was seen only a few times. J is TRBJ2-3 and V is TRBV4-1; 9 nucleotides agree with TRBD1. The CDR3 length is 20 residues. Germline CDR1 and CDR2: MGHRA and YSYEKL. V trimming: 3 bases; J trimming: 2 bases; junction bases outside the gene matches: 18. The CDR3: CASSQEPGTGIPIPTDTQYF. CDR3 nucleotide sequence: TGCGCCAGCAGCCAGGAACCCGGGACAGGGATCCCGATCCCCACAGATACGCAGTATTTT.

This clonotype was observed a handful of times. This chain joins TRBV13 and TRBJ2-2; 9 bases are shared with TRBD2. After removal of 2 bases from V and 6 bases from J, the junction contained 7 bases not matched to a gene. The CDR3 runs to 16 residues. Germline V CDR1 and CDR2: PRHDT, FYEKMQ (reference sequence). The CDR3: CASSLRGGRASGELFF. CDR3 nucleotides: TGTGCCAGCAGCTTACGCGGCGGGAGGGCCTCCGGGGAGCTGTTTTTT.

The V call is TRBV20-1, the J call TRBJ1-2, with 7 bases that match TRBD1. This CDR3 is built from 12 residues. With V trimmed by 3 bases and J by 8 bases, 6 bases remained unmatched. Germline V gives CDR1 DFQATT, CDR2 SNEGSKA (reference sequence). The CDR3 region has the DNA TGCAGTGCTAGCCGACAGGGCAGCGGCTACACCTTC. This sequence encodes CSASRQGSGYTF.

This sequence joins TRBV18 and TRBJ1-6; D is possibly TRBD1 (5 bases). Germline CDR1 reads KGHSH; CDR2 reads LQKENI. This CDR3 contains 13 residues. V gave up 3 bases and J gave up 8 bases, with 8 bases separating them. CDR3 protein: CASSPRGDSPLHF. CDR3 in DNA: TGTGCCAGCTCACCTCGGGGCGATTCACCCCTCCACTTT.